The TCR beta chain described here comes from a study of blood T cell repertoires in COVID-19 (dated by TCRdb to 2018 to 2021). About the full investigation: Collaborator samples came from the United States, Italy and Spain and covered acute and convalescent phases of COVID-19. The material from the prospective study consisted of cDNA or gDNA derived from T cells, B-cell-depleted T cells, or PBMCs. Subjects who had been exposed to COVID-19, were actively infected with it, or had recovered from it provided the deeply sampled blood TCRbeta repertoires that made up the dataset. The repertoires were released in a freely available public database intended as a resource for research on the immune response to SARS-CoV-2. Samples came from the ongoing ImmuneRACE study (first 160 participants) plus 1,254 subjects from 6 global collaborators. The sample metadata nearly always contained a de-identified subject ID, COVID-19 status, age in years and sex. Where HLA class I and class II types were available, the types were taken from metadata supplied by the sample provider, not from assay-based typing. The full study reports these points: Clinical and demographic metadata were provided uncurated, with the amount varying by source and participant.

This clone occurred once. The clone's antigen remains unknown. Base-call qualities are not available, and no considerably larger clone is one nucleotide away. The CDR3 holds 15 amino acids from the cysteine to the phenylalanine. Just CDR3 DNA is preserved here, 45 bases in frame from base 1. V is shortened by 5 bases, J by 5 bases, and the region joining them spans 18 bases. Sequences SGHTA (CDR1) and FQGNSA (CDR2) are obtained from the germline V gene. TCRbeta CDR3 regions were amplified from genomic DNA using the immunoSEQ Assay, a bias-controlled multiplex PCR. The authors' pipeline ran thus. The number of nucleated cells in each sample was estimated from the amplification of reference gene primers within the assay. To quantify the absolute abundance of each unique TCRbeta CDR3 rearrangement, sequence reads were collapsed and filtered. For each sample, productive Simpson clonality was calculated as the square root of Simpson's diversity index across productive rearrangements. Imported from immuneACCESS, the table was reduced by TCRdb to in-frame sequences with V and J called. These copies leave out some clones; in studies compared against another copy, an unresolved V gene accounts for under half, and the cause of the remainder is not known. Clone size and the V and J calls come from that table; the DNA yielded D and trimming. For this sample there are roughly 290,000 clones; 80% to 90% appear just once. The ten top clones hold about 4.3% of the sample.

Participants in the prospective study were enrolled through a virtual design, were aged about 18 to 100 years, and lived in 24 United States geographic areas. Cohort assignment in the prospective study relied on participant-reported clinical history from a screening survey and a study questionnaire. ImmuneRACE Cohort 3 recovered participants were defined by two consecutive negative NP/OP PCR tests, healthcare professional clearance, or symptom resolution. In the prospective study, whole blood, serum and a nasopharyngeal or oropharyngeal swab were collected from each participant by mobile phlebotomists. Prospective study participants could optionally give additional blood draws and questionnaires over an approximately two-month period. Prospective study blood samples were shipped either frozen or at room temperature before DNA extraction.

Sequencing used PBMCs or T cells enriched from blood (not recorded which). The chain is encoded by TRBV7-2 joined to TRBJ2-5, with TRBD1 tentatively as D gene (6 bases match). This TCR came from a woman aged 25 to 39 who had recovered from COVID-19. The DNA sequence reads TGTGCCAGCAGCCAGGGGACGGGATTGGGGGAGACCCAGTACTTC. The resulting protein is CASSQGTGLGETQYF.